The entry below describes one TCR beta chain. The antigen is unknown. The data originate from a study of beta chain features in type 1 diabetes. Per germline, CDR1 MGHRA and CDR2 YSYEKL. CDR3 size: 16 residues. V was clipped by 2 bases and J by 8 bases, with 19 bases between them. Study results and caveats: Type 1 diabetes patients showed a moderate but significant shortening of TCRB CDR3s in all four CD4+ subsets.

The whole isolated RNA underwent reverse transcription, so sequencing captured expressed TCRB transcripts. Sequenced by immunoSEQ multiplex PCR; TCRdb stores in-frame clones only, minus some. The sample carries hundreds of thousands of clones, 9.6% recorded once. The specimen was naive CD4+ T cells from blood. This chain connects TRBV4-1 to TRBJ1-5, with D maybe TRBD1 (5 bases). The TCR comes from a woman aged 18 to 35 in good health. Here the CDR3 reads CASSQWTGGQGKPQHF. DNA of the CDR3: TGCGCCAGCAGCCAATGGACCGGGGGTCAGGGAAAGCCCCAGCATTTT.